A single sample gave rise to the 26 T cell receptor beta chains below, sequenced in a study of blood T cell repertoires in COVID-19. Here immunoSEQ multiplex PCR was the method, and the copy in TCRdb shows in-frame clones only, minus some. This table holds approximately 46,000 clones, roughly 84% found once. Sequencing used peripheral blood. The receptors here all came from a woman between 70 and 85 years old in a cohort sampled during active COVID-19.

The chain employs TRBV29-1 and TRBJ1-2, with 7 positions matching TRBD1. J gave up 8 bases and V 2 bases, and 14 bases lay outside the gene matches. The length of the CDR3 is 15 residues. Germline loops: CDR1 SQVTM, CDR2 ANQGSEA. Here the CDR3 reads CSVEPVGGQRGGYTF. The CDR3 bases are TGCAGCGTTGAACCCGTAGGGGGACAGAGAGGAGGCTACACCTTC.

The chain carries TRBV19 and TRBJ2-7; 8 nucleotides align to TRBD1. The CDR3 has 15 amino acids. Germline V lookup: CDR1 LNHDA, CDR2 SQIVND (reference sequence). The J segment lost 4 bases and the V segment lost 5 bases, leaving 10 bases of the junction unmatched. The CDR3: CASSPQGAAKYEQYF. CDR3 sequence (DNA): TGTGCCAGTAGTCCTCAGGGGGCAGCGAAGTACGAGCAGTACTTC. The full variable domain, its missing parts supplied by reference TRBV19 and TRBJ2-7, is DGGITQSPKYLFRKEGQNVTLSCEQNLNHDAMYWYRQDPGQGLRLIYYSQIVNDFQKGDIAEGYSVSREKKESFPLTVTSAQKNPTAFYLCASSPQGAAKYEQYFGPGTRLTVT.

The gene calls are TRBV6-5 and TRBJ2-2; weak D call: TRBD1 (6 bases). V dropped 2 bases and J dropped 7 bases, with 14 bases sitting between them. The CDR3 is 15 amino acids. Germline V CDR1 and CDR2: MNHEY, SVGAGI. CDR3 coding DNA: TGTGCCAGCAGTTACGGTGGGGGCTTGGGCGGGGAGCTGTTTTTT. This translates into CASSYGGGLGGELFF.

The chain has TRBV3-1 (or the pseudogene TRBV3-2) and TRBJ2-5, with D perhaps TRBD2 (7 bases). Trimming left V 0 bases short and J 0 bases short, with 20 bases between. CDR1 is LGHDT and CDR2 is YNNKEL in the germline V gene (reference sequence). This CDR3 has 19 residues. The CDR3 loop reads CASSQDLRGATHYQETQYF. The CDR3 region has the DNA TGTGCCAGCAGCCAAGATTTACGGGGGGCTACCCATTACCAAGAGACCCAGTACTTC.

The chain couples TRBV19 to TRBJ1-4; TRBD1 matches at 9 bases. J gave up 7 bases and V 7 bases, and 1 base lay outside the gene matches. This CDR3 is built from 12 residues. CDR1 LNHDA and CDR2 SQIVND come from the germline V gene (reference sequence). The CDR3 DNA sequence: TGTGCCAGTATGGACAGGGGTGAAAAACTGTTTTTT. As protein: CASMDRGEKLFF.

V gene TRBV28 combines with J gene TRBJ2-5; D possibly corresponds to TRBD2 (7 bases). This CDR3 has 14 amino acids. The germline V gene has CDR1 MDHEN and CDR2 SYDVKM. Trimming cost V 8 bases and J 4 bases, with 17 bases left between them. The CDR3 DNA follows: TGTGCCAGCTCCAAGGGGGGGAAGGTAGAGACCCAGTACTTC. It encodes CASSKGGKVETQYF.

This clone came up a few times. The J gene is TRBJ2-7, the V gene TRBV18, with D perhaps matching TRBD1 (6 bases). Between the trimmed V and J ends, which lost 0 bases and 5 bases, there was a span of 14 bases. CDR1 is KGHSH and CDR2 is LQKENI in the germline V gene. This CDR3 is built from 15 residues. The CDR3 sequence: CASSPPAGVQNEQYF. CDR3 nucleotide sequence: TGTGCCAGCTCACCACCCGCAGGGGTTCAGAACGAGCAGTACTTC.

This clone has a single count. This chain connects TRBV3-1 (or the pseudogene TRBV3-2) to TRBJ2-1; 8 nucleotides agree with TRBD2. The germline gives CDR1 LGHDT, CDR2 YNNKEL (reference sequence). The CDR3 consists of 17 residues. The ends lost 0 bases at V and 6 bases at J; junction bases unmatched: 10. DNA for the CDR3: TGTGCCAGCAGCCAAGATCCATTGGCGGGAGGTTGCAATGAGCAGTTCTTC. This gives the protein CASSQDPLAGGCNEQFF.

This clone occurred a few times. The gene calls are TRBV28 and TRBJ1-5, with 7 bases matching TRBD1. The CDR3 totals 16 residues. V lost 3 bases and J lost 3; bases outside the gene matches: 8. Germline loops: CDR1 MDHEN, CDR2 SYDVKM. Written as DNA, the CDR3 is TGTGCCAGCAGTTTCCAACCGGGACAGTACAATCAGCCCCAGCATTTT. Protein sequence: CASSFQPGQYNQPQHF.

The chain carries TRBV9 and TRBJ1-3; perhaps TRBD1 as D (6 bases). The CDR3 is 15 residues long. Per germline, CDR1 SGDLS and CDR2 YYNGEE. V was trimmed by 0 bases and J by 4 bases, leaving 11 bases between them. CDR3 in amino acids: CASSVEGVGGNTIYF. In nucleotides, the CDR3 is TGTGCCAGCAGCGTAGAGGGGGTTGGGGGAAACACCATATATTTT.

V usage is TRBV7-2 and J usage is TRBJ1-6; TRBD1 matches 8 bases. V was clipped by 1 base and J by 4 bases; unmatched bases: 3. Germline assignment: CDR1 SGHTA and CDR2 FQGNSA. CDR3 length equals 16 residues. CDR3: CASSLGQGNYNSPLHF. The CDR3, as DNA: TGTGCCAGCAGCTTAGGACAGGGGAATTATAATTCACCCCTCCACTTT.

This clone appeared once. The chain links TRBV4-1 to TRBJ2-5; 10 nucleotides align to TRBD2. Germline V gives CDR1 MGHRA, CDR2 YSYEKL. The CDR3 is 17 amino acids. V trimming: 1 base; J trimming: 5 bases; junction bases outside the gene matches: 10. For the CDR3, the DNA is TGCGCCAGCAGCCAAGGTCTAGCGGGAGTCTCGACCGAGACCCAGTACTTC. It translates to CASSQGLAGVSTETQYF.

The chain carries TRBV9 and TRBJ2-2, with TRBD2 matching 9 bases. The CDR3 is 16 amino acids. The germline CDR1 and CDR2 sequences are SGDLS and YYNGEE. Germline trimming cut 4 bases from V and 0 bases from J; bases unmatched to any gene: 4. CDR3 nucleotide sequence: TGTGCCAGCAGCCCCCGACTAGCGGCGAACACCGGGGAGCTGTTTTTT. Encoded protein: CASSPRLAANTGELFF.

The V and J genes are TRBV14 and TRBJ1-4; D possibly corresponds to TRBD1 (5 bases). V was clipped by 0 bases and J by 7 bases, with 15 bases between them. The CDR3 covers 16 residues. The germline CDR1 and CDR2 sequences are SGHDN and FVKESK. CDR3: CASSQDWRGGGEKLFF. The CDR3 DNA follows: TGTGCCAGCAGCCAAGACTGGAGGGGCGGGGGTGAAAAACTGTTTTTT. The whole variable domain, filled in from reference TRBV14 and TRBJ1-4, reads EAGVTQFPSHSVIEKGQTVTLRCDPISGHDNLYWYRRVMGKEIKFLLHFVKESKQDESGMPNNRFLAERTGGTYSTLKVQPAELEDSGVYFCASSQDWRGGGEKLFFGSGTQLSVL.

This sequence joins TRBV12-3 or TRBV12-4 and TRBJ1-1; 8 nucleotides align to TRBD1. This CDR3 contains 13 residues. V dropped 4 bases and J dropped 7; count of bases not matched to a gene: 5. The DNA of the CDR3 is TGTGCCAGCAGTTGGCAGGGGGCCGTTGAAGCTTTCTTT. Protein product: CASSWQGAVEAFF.

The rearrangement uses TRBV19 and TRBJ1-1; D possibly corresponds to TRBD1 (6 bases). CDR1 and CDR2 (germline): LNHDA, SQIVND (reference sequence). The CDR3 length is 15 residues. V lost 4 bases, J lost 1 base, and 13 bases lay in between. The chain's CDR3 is CASSTGGRRNTEAFF. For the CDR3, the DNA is TGTGCCAGTAGTACGGGGGGCAGGAGGAACACTGAAGCTTTCTTT.

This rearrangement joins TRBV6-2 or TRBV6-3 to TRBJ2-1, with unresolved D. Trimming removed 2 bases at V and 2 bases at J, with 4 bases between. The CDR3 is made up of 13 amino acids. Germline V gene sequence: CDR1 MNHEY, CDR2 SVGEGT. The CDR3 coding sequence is TGTGCCAGCAGTTACGACACCTACAATGAGCAGTTCTTC. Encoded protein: CASSYDTYNEQFF.

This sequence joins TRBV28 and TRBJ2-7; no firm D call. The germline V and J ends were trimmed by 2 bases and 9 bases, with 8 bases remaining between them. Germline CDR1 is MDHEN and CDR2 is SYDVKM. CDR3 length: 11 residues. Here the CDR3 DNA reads TGTGCCAGCAGTTTAGGGCCAGGGCAGTACTTC. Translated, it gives CASSLGPGQYF.

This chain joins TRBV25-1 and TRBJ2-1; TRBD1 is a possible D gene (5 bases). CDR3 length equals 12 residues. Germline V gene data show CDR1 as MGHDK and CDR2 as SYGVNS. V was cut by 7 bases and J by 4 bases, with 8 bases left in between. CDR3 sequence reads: CASNRFYNEQFF. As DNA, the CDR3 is TGTGCCAGCAACAGGTTTTACAATGAGCAGTTCTTC.

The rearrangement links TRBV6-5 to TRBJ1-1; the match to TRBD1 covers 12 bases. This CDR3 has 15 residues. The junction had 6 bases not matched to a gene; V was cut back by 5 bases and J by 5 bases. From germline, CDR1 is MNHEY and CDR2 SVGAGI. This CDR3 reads CASSPGQGAWTEAFF. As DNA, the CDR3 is TGTGCCAGCAGTCCGGGACAGGGGGCATGGACTGAAGCTTTCTTT.

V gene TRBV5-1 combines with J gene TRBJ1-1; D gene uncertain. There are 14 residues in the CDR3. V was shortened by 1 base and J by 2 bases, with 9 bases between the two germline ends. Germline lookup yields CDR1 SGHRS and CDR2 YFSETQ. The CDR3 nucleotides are TGCGCCAGCAGCTTGTTTGTCAGTAACACTGAAGCTTTCTTT. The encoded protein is CASSLFVSNTEAFF.

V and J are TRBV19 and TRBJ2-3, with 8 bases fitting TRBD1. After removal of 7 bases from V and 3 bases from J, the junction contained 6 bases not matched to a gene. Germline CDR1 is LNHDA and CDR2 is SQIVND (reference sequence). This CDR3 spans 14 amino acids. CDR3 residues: CASTFRGLTDTQYF. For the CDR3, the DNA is TGTGCCAGTACCTTCAGGGGGCTGACAGATACGCAGTATTTT.

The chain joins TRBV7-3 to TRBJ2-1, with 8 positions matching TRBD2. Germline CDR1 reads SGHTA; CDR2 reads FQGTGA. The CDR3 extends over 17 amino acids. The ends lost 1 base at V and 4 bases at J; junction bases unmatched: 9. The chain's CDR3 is CASSLNTPGREYNEQFF. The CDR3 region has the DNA TGTGCCAGCAGCTTAAATACTCCCGGGAGGGAATACAATGAGCAGTTCTTC.

CDR3 nucleotides: TGTGCCAGCAGGCCCCGGGACAGAGAGAACACTGAAGCTTTCTTT. As protein: CASRPRDRENTEAFF. This chain links TRBV7-9 with TRBJ1-1; TRBD1 matches 7 bases. Germline V lookup: CDR1 SEHNR, CDR2 FQNEAQ (reference sequence). This CDR3 is built from 15 residues. Trimming took 6 bases from V and 1 from J; bases not matched to a gene: 8.

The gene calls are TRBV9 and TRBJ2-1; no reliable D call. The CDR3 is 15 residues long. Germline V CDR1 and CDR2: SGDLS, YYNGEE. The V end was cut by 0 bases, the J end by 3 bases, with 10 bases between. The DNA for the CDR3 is TGTGCCAGCAGCGTAGTTGGAGAGGACTACAATGAGCAGTTCTTC. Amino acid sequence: CASSVVGEDYNEQFF.

The CDR3 loop is CASHIPGNPSLEAFF. The DNA for the CDR3 is TGTGCCAGTCATATCCCCGGTAATCCGTCCCTTGAAGCTTTCTTT. The chain links TRBV28 to TRBJ1-1; the D is unclear. The CDR3 spans 15 residues. Trimming cost V 9 bases and J 7 bases, with 24 bases left between them. CDR1 and CDR2 (germline): MDHEN, SYDVKM.